This T cell receptor beta chain was captured by sequencing in a study of control samples from healthy donors and cancer patients. Repertoires were generated with immunoSEQ multiplex PCR, while TCRdb's copy carries only in-frame clones and drops some. The sample gives under 200,000 clones, around 96% of which show up once; over 0.9% is in the top ten. Looked up from germline, CDR1 is LNHNV and CDR2 is YYDKDF (reference sequence). CDR3 size: 15 residues. V lost 5 bases to trimming and J lost 3 bases, with 16 bases between them. This receptor was taken from a woman aged 30 to 39 in good health. Sequencing was carried out using blood. The V and J genes are TRBV15 and TRBJ1-1, with D possibly being TRBD1 (5 bases). CDR3 in amino acids: CATSERGAGDTEAFF. The CDR3 nucleotides are TGTGCCACCAGCGAGAGAGGAGCGGGGGACACTGAAGCTTTCTTT.